These 18 T cell receptor beta chains were sequenced from one sample in a study of blood T cell repertoires in COVID-19. Produced via immunoSEQ multiplex PCR; TCRdb's table is partial and in-frame only. Here the sample spans around 62,000 clones, around 85% being singletons. The sample was peripheral blood. The receptor source for this set is a man aged 45 to 65 with acute or convalescent COVID-19.

The chain employs TRBV6-5 and TRBJ2-1, with D possibly being TRBD2 (7 bases). Germline lookup yields CDR1 MNHEY and CDR2 SVGAGI. The CDR3 runs 14 residues. The ends were cut back, 11 bases at V and 5 bases at J, with 19 bases in the middle. In DNA, the CDR3 is TGTGCCGCCAGCCTCTCGGGGGGCGACAATGAGCAGTTCTTC. Its protein product is CAASLSGGDNEQFF.

The chain uses TRBV6-1 and TRBJ2-7, with 8 bases fitting TRBD1. This CDR3 comprises 16 residues. The ends lost 0 bases at V and 5 bases at J; junction bases unmatched: 9. Germline CDR1 MNHNS, CDR2 SASEGT. The CDR3: CASSEATGTGSNEQYV. CDR3 sequence (DNA): TGTGCCAGCAGTGAAGCTACCGGGACAGGATCCAACGAGCAGTACGTC.

J is TRBJ2-7 and V is TRBV9; weak D call: TRBD1 (6 bases). With 3 bases removed from V and 0 bases from J, the gap between germline ends came to 10 bases. CDR1 and CDR2 from the germline V gene are SGDLS and YYNGEE. This CDR3 has 14 amino acids. The CDR3 is CASSATGSSYEQYF. The CDR3 DNA follows: TGTGCCAGCAGCGCCACAGGGAGCTCCTACGAGCAGTACTTC.

The sample holds one count of this clone. This sequence joins TRBV7-8 and TRBJ2-1; D unresolved. The V gene's germline CDR1 is SGHVS and CDR2 FQNEAQ. V shed 2 bases and J shed 3 bases, with 5 bases lying between them. This CDR3 comprises 13 residues. CDR3 nucleotide sequence: TGTGCCAGCAGCTTAACAGACTACAATGAGCAGTTCTTC. Translated, it gives CASSLTDYNEQFF.

The chain is built from TRBV29-1 and TRBJ1-4, with 7 positions matching TRBD1. V shed 3 bases and J 13 bases; nucleotides not matched to a gene: 8. In germline, CDR1 is SQVTM, CDR2 ANQGSEA. This CDR3 is 12 amino acids long. The CDR3 DNA sequence: TGCAGCGTTGAGGAGGGGGCGGGCTTACTGTTTTTT. The encoded protein is CSVEEGAGLLFF. Filled out from reference TRBV29-1 and TRBJ1-4, the complete variable domain reads SAVISQKPSRDICQRGTSLTIQCQVDSQVTMMFWYRQQPGQSLTLIATANQGSEATYESGFVIDKFPISRPNLTFSTLTVSNMSPEDSSIYLCSVEEGAGLLFFGSGTQLSVL.

The chain couples TRBV7-9 to TRBJ2-5; 12 bases fit TRBD2. V shed 5 bases and J 4 bases; nucleotides not matched to a gene: 5. This CDR3 spans 15 amino acids. CDR1 SEHNR and CDR2 FQNEAQ come from the germline V gene (reference sequence). The CDR3 region has the DNA TGTGCCAGCAGCCCGAGGACTAGCGGGGTAGAGACCCAGTACTTC. Translated: CASSPRTSGVETQYF.

The rearrangement links TRBV6-1 to TRBJ2-1; tentative D call: TRBD2 (6 bases). CDR3 length equals 13 residues. Trimming took off 5 bases at V and 7 bases at J, with 12 bases between the two ends. Germline values: CDR1 MNHNS, CDR2 SASEGT. CDR3 DNA sequence: TGTGCCAGCAGTTATGCTAGCGTTAATGAGCAGTTCTTC. Protein: CASSYASVNEQFF.

This chain links TRBV24-1 with TRBJ2-2; the match to TRBD2 covers 7 bases. The trim removed 9 bases at V and 6 bases at J, leaving 3 bases unmatched. From germline, CDR1 is KGHDR and CDR2 SFDVKD. This CDR3 region has 12 residues. The chain's CDR3 is CATSSGAGELFF. CDR3 in DNA: TGTGCCACCTCGAGCGGGGCCGGGGAGCTGTTTTTT.

This clone was counted a single time. The genes are TRBV15 and TRBJ1-3, with D possibly being TRBD1 (5 bases). V lost 2 bases, J lost 0 bases, and 11 bases lay in between. This CDR3 contains 16 residues. Germline values: CDR1 LNHNV, CDR2 YYDKDF (reference sequence). The CDR3 region is CATSRSRQSSGNTIYF. The DNA of the CDR3 is TGTGCCACCAGCAGAAGCAGACAGAGCTCTGGAAACACCATATATTTT.

This sequence joins TRBV7-9 and TRBJ2-1; D may be TRBD2 (5 bases). Germline V gene sequence: CDR1 SEHNR, CDR2 FQNEAQ (reference sequence). The CDR3 sequence is 14 residues long. The ends were cut back, 0 bases at V and 5 bases at J, with 8 bases in the middle. CDR3 bases: TGTGCCAGCAGCTTAGCGCGGCGGGACAATGAGCAGTTCTTC. Translated, it gives CASSLARRDNEQFF.

The V call is TRBV4-1, the J call TRBJ2-2; D may be TRBD2 (6 bases). Germline lookup yields CDR1 MGHRA and CDR2 YSYEKL. The CDR3 consists of 17 residues. With 0 bases removed from V and 8 bases from J, the gap between germline ends came to 19 bases. The CDR3 bases are TGCGCCAGCAGCCAAGATGTAGGGCGGCGGGGTTCAGGGGAGCTGTTTTTT. It translates to CASSQDVGRRGSGELFF.

The V call is TRBV3-1 (or the pseudogene TRBV3-2), the J call TRBJ1-1; no reliable D call. V dropped 1 base and J dropped 5 bases, with 8 bases sitting between them. Per germline, CDR1 LGHDT and CDR2 YNNKEL (reference sequence). The CDR3 runs to 13 residues. CDR3 in DNA: TGTGCCAGCAGCCAAGTTGCCGGGACTGAAGCTTTCTTT. It translates to CASSQVAGTEAFF.

The V call is TRBV2, the J call TRBJ2-5; 8 bases map to TRBD1. The CDR3 is 13 amino acids. Germline CDR1 and CDR2: SNHLY and FYNNEI. The V and J ends lost 6 bases and 1 base, in that order; junction bases with no gene match: 1. The chain's CDR3 is CASRDRVQETQYF. The CDR3, as DNA: TGTGCCAGCAGGGACAGGGTCCAAGAGACCCAGTACTTC.

The chain links TRBV7-6 to TRBJ2-7; 10 positions agree with TRBD1. CDR3 size: 13 residues. After removal of 4 bases from V and 3 bases from J, the junction contained 0 bases not matched to a gene. Germline V CDR1 and CDR2: SGHVS, FNYEAQ. CDR3 coding DNA: TGTGCCAGCAGCTGGGACAGGGGCTACGAGCAGTACTTC. This translates into CASSWDRGYEQYF.

This clone has a handful of counts. The chain employs TRBV29-1 and TRBJ2-7, with 7 bases identical to TRBD1. Germline V gene data show CDR1 as SQVTM and CDR2 as ANQGSEA. J gave up 5 bases and V 6 bases, and 13 bases lay outside the gene matches. The length of the CDR3 is 14 residues. The CDR3 sequence is CSVGTAEVLDEQYF. In nucleotides, the CDR3 is TGCAGCGTAGGGACAGCCGAGGTACTGGACGAGCAGTACTTC.

The CDR3 DNA reads as TGTGCCAGCAGTGTGGGACAGGGGGTAAGTGAGCAGTTCTTC. Translated, it gives CASSVGQGVSEQFF. The rearrangement joins TRBV27 to TRBJ2-1, with 11 bases fitting TRBD1. Germline loops: CDR1 MNHEY, CDR2 SMNVEV (reference sequence). This CDR3 has 14 residues. The trim removed 5 bases at V and 9 bases at J, leaving 6 bases unmatched.

The gene calls are TRBV5-4 and TRBJ2-7, with 9 bases matching TRBD1. The CDR3 contains 14 residues. Germline values: CDR1 SGHNT, CDR2 YYREEE (reference sequence). V lost 4 bases to trimming and J lost 2 bases; unmatched junction nucleotides: 4. The CDR3 loop is CASSDRDRAYEQYV. In nucleotides, the CDR3 is TGTGCCAGCAGCGACCGGGACAGGGCCTACGAGCAGTACGTC.

The chain links TRBV19 to TRBJ1-6; TRBD1 might be the D (5 bases). The CDR3 is 15 amino acids. CDR1 is LNHDA and CDR2 is SQIVND in the germline V gene (reference sequence). V shed 0 bases and J shed 5 bases, with 8 bases lying between them. CDR3 nucleotides: TGTGCCAGTAGTATAGACGTGACAGATAATTCACCCCTCCACTTT. This sequence encodes CASSIDVTDNSPLHF.